The rows below give T cell receptor beta chains drawn from one sample of a study of blood T cell repertoires in COVID-19. Libraries were prepared by immunoSEQ multiplex PCR; TCRdb keeps only in-frame clonotypes and omits some of them. Of about 43,000 clones in the sample, roughly 80% are singletons; the top ten hold over 2.5%. The sequenced sample consisted of peripheral blood. The receptors come from a woman in her fifties or sixties with acute or convalescent COVID-19. CDR3s include the opening cysteine and the closing phenylalanine or tryptophan. A D gene is named only where the DNA matches it firmly. A clone size is listed for some rows: how often the clone was seen (once, few, many), or a class if it is expanded.

>.|TRBJ1-4|TRBV28|.
TGTGCCAGCAGTCTGCAGGGTGGTCGCGAAAAACTGTTTTTT
CASSLQGGREKLFF
>.|TRBJ1-3|TRBV2|.
TGTGCCAGCAGTCTTTCGGGAGGAAACACCATATATTTT
CASSLSGGNTIYF
>.|TRBJ2-3|TRBV10-1|.
TGCGCCAGCAGTGAAAGTACAGGAGCTAGCACAGATACGCAGTATTTT
CASSESTGASTDTQYF
>.|TRBJ2-5|TRBV2|TRBD2
TGTGCCAGCAGCGCCTCTGGGCGGGGGGCCACGGGGGAGACCCAGTACTTC
CASSASGRGATGETQYF
>.|TRBJ1-1|TRBV7-2|.
TGTGCCAGCTTGGTAGCGGGGGGGCTTGGCACTGAAGCTTTCTTT
CASLVAGGLGTEAFF
>.|TRBJ2-3|TRBV9|TRBD1
TGTGCCAGCAGCGTAGATCAGGGGGTAAATACGCAGTATTTT
CASSVDQGVNTQYF
>.|TRBJ2-3|TRBV29-1|TRBD1
TGCAGCGGGGACAGAGACAACACAGATACGCAGTATTTT
CSGDRDNTDTQYF
>.|TRBJ2-5|TRBV3-1/TRBV3-2|TRBD1
TGTGCCAGCAGCCCAGTCGCAGGGGGAGAGACCCAGTACTTC
CASSPVAGGETQYF
>.|TRBJ1-2|TRBV7-2|TRBD1
TGTGCCAGCAGCCCCTCGGGACAGGGGAACTATGGCTACACCTTC
CASSPSGQGNYGYTF
>few|TRBJ1-1|TRBV3-1/TRBV3-2|.
TGTGCCAGCAGCCACAACAGGGCCCAGAACACTGAAGCTTTCTTT
CASSHNRAQNTEAFF
>.|TRBJ2-1|TRBV9|TRBD1
TGTGCCAGCAGCGTTACAGACAGGGCTAGGGATGAGCAGTTCTTC
CASSVTDRARDEQFF
>.|TRBJ1-2|TRBV5-4|TRBD1
TGTGCCAGCAGCACCCTTGACAGGGGACGGGGCTATGGCTACACCTTC
CASSTLDRGRGYGYTF
>.|TRBJ1-5|TRBV19|.
TGTGCCAGTAGTCAAGGACGGGACAATCAGCCCCAGCATTTT
CASSQGRDNQPQHF
>.|TRBJ1-4|TRBV7-8|.
TGTGCCAGCAGCCCCGACAGGCTTGGTAATGAAAAACTGTTTTTT
CASSPDRLGNEKLFF
>.|TRBJ2-5|TRBV12-3/TRBV12-4|.
TGTGCCAGCAGTTTAGGCGGGACCCAGTACTTC
CASSLGGTQYF